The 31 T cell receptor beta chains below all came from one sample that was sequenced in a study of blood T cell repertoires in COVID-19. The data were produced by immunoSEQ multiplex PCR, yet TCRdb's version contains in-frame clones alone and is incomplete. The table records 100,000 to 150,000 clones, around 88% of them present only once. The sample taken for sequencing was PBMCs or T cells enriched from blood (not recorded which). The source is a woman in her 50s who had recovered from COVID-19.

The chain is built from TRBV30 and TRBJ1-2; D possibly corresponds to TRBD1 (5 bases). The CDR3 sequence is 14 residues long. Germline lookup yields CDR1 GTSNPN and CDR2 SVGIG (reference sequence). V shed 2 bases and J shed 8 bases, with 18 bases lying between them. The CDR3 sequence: CAWSKSRQGRGYTF. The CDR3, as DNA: TGTGCCTGGAGTAAGTCTCGGCAGGGTAGGGGCTACACCTTC.

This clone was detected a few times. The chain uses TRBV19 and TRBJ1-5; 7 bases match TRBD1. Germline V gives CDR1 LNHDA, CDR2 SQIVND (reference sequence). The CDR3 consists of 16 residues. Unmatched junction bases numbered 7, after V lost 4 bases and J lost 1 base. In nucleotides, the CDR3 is TGTGCCAGTAGTACCACGACAGGGCTGAGCAATCAGCCCCAGCATTTT. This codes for CASSTTTGLSNQPQHF. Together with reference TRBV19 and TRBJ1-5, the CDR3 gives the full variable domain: DGGITQSPKYLFRKEGQNVTLSCEQNLNHDAMYWYRQDPGQGLRLIYYSQIVNDFQKGDIAEGYSVSREKKESFPLTVTSAQKNPTAFYLCASSTTTGLSNQPQHFGDGTRLSIL.

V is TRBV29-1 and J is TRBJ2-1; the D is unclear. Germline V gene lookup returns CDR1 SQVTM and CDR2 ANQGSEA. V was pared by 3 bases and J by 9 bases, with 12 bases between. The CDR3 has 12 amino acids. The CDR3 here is CSVDFLAPEQFF. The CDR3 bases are TGCAGCGTTGATTTTCTGGCCCCTGAGCAGTTCTTC.

The CDR3 reads CASSPGLYQETQYF. The CDR3 DNA reads TGTGCCAGCTCACCAGGACTGTACCAAGAGACCCAGTACTTC. V gene TRBV18 combines with J gene TRBJ2-5; TRBD2 might be the D (5 bases). The V end lost 2 bases, the J end lost 0 bases, and 7 bases lay between the germline ends. Germline V lookup: CDR1 KGHSH, CDR2 LQKENI. The CDR3 covers 14 residues.

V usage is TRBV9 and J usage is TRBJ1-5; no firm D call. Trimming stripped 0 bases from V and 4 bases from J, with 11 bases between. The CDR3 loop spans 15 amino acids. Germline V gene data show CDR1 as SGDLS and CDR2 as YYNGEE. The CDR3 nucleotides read TGTGCCAGCAGCGTAGGAAGTCAGCGGAATCAGCCCCAGCATTTT. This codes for CASSVGSQRNQPQHF. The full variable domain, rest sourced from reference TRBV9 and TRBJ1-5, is DSGVTQTPKHLITATGQRVTLRCSPRSGDLSVYWYQQSLDQGLQFLIQYYNGEERAKGNILERFSAQQFPDLHSELNLSSLELGDSALYFCASSVGSQRNQPQHFGDGTRLSIL.

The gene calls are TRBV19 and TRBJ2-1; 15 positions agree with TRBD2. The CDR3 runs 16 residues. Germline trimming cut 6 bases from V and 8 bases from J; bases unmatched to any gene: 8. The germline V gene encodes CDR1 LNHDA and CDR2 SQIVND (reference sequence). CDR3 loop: CASRPPGLAGGHEQFF. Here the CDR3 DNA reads TGTGCCAGTAGGCCCCCGGGACTAGCGGGGGGACATGAGCAGTTCTTC.

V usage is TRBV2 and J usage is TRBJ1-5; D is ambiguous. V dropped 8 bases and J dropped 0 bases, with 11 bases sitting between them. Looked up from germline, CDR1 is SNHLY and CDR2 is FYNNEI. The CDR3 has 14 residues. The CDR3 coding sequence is TGTGCCAGCGGGCAGCAGAATAGCAATCAGCCCCAGCATTTT. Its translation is CASGQQNSNQPQHF.

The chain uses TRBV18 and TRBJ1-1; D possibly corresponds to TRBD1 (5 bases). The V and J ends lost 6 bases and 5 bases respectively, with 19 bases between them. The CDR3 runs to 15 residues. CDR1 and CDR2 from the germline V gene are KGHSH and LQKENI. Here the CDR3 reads CASSYESGGRTEAFF. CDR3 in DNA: TGTGCCAGCTCCTACGAGTCCGGGGGGAGAACTGAAGCTTTCTTT. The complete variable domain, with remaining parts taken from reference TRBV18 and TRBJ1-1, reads NAGVMQNPRHLVRRRGQEARLRCSPMKGHSHVYWYRQLPEEGLKFMVYLQKENIIDESGMPKERFSAEFPKEGPSILRIQQVVRGDSAAYFCASSYESGGRTEAFFGQGTRLTVV.

The CDR3 coding sequence is TGTGCCAGCGGCCCCGGTACAGACGCCTACGAGCAGTACTTC. It specifies CASGPGTDAYEQYF. V and J are TRBV27 and TRBJ2-7; D not resolved. Per the germline V gene, CDR1 is MNHEY and CDR2 is SMNVEV (reference sequence). CDR3 length: 14 amino acids. Trimming took off 8 bases at V and 2 bases at J, with 16 bases between the two ends.

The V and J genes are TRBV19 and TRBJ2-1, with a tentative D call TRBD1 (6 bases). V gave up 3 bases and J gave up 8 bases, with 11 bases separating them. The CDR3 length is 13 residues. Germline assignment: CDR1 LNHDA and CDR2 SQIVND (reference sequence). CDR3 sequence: CASSMVRGDEQFF. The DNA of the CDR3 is TGTGCCAGTAGTATGGTCAGGGGCGATGAGCAGTTCTTC.

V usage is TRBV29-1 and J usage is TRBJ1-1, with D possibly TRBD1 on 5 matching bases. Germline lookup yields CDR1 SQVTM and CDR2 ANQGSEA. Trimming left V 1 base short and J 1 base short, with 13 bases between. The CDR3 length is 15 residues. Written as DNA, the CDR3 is TGCAGCGTTGAAGGCAACGGGGGGTCGAACACTGAAGCTTTCTTT. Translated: CSVEGNGGSNTEAFF.

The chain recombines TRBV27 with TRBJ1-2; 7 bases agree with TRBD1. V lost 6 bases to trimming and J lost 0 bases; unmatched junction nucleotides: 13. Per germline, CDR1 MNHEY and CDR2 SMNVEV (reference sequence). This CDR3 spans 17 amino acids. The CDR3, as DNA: TGTGCCAGCAGACCCCAGGTTAGGGGGCGGTCTAACTATGGCTACACCTTC. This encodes CASRPQVRGRSNYGYTF.

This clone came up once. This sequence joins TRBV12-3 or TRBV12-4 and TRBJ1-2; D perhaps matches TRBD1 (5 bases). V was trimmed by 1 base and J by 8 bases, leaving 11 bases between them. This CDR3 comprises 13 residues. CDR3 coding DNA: TGTGCCAGCAGTTTAGTCGTGGACACCGGCTACACCTTC. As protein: CASSLVVDTGYTF.

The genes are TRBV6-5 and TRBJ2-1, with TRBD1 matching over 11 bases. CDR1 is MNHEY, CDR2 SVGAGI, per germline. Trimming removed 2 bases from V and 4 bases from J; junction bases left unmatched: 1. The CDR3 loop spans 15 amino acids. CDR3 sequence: CASSYGTGGYNEQFF. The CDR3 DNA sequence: TGTGCCAGCAGTTACGGGACAGGGGGGTACAATGAGCAGTTCTTC.

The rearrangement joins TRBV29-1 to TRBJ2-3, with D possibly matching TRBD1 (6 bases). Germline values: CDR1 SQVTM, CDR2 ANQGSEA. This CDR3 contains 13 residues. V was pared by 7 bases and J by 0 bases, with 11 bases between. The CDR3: CSGTTGSTDTQYF. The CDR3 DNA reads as TGCAGCGGGACGACAGGCAGCACAGATACGCAGTATTTT.

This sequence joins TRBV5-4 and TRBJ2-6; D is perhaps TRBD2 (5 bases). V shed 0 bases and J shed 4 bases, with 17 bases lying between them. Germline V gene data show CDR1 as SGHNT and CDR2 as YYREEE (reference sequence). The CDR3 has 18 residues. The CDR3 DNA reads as TGTGCCAGCAGCTTGGAGGCGAGGAGGTTCGAGGGGGCCAACGTCCTGACTTTC. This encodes CASSLEARRFEGANVLTF.

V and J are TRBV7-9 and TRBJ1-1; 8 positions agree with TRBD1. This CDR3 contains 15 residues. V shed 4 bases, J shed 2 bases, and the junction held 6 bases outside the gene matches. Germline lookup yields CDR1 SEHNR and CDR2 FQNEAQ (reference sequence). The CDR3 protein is CASSSRTGPNTEAFF. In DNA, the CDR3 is TGTGCCAGCAGCTCGAGGACAGGGCCTAACACTGAAGCTTTCTTT.

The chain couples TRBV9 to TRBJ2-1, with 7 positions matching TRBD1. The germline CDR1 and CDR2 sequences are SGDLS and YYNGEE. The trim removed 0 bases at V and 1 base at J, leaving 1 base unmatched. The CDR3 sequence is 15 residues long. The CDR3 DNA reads TGTGCCAGCAGCGTAGGGACAGGTTCCTACAATGAGCAGTTCTTC. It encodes CASSVGTGSYNEQFF. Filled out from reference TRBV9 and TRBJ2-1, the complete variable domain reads DSGVTQTPKHLITATGQRVTLRCSPRSGDLSVYWYQQSLDQGLQFLIQYYNGEERAKGNILERFSAQQFPDLHSELNLSSLELGDSALYFCASSVGTGSYNEQFFGPGTRLTVL.

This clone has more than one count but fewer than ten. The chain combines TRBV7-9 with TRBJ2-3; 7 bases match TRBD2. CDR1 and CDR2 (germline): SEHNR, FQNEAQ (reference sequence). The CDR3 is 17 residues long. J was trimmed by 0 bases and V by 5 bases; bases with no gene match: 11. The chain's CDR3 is CASSLLGRGPSTDTQYF. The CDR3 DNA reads TGTGCCAGCAGCCTATTGGGGAGGGGCCCTAGCACAGATACGCAGTATTTT.

CDR3: CASSAQGVGNEQFF. CDR3 nucleotides: TGTGCCAGCAGCGCTCAAGGCGTCGGGAATGAGCAGTTCTTC. The rearrangement uses TRBV7-8 and TRBJ2-1, with unresolved D. Germline V gene data show CDR1 as SGHVS and CDR2 as FQNEAQ. Trimming left V 5 bases short and J 7 bases short, with 15 bases between. The CDR3 covers 14 residues.

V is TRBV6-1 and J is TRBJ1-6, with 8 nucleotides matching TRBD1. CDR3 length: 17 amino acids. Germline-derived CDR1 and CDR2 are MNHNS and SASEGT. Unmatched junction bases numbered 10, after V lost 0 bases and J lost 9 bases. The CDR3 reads CASSEALGRGQGSPLHF. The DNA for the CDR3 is TGTGCCAGCAGTGAAGCGCTCGGCAGGGGGCAGGGTTCACCCCTCCACTTT.

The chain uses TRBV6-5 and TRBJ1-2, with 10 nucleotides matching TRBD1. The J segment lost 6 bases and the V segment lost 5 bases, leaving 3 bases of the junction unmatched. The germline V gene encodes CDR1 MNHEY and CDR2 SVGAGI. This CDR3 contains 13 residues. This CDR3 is CASSPGTGDGYTF. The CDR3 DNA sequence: TGTGCCAGCAGTCCCGGGACAGGGGATGGCTACACCTTC.

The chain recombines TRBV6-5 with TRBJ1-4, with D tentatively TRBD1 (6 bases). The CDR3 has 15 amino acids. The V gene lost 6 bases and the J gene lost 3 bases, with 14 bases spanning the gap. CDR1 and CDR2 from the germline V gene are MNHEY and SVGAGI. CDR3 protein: CASRLEGVANEKLFF. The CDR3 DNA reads TGTGCCAGCAGACTCGAGGGGGTGGCTAATGAAAAACTGTTTTTT.

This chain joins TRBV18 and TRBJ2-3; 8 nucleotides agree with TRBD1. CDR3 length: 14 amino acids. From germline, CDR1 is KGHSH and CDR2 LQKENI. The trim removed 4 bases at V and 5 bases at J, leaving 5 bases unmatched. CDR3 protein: CASSLGTGGDTQYF. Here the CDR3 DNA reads TGTGCCAGCTCACTCGGGACAGGAGGAGATACGCAGTATTTT.

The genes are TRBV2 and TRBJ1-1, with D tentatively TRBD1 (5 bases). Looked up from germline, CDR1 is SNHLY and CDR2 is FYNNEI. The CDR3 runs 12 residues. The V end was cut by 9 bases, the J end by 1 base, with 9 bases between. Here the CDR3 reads CARSTGNTEAFF. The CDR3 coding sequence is TGTGCCAGGAGCACAGGGAACACTGAAGCTTTCTTT.

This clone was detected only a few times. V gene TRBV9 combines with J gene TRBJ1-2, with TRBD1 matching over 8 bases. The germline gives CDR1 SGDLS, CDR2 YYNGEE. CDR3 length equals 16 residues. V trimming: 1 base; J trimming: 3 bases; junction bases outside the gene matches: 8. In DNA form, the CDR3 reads TGTGCCAGCAGCGTAACAGGGGGGAGCGAGTACTATGGCTACACCTTC. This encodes CASSVTGGSEYYGYTF.

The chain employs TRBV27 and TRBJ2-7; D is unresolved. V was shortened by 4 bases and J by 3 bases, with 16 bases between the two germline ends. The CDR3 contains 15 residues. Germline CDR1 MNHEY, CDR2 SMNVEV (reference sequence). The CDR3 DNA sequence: TGTGCCAGCAGTTCCCCCCGAGGTCAAGGCTACGAGCAGTACTTC. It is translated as CASSSPRGQGYEQYF.

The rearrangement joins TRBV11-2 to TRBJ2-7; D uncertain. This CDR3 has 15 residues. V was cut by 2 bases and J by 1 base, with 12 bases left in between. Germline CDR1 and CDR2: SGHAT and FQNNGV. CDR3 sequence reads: CASSLLTGGSYEQYF. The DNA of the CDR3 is TGTGCCAGCAGCTTACTCACCGGCGGTTCCTACGAGCAGTACTTC.

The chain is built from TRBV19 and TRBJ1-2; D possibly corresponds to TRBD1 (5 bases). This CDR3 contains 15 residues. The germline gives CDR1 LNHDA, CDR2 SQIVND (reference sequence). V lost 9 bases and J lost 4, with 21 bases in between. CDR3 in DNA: TGTGCCAGCCAAAGCGGGGCAGAGGGTCCCTATGGCTACACCTTC. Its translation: CASQSGAEGPYGYTF.

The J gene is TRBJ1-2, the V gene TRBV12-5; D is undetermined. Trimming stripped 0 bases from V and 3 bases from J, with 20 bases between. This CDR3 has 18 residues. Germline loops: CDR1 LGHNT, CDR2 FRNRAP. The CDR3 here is CASGLVQLEQPLHYGYTF. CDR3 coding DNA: TGTGCTAGTGGTTTGGTACAATTGGAACAGCCTCTCCACTATGGCTACACCTTC. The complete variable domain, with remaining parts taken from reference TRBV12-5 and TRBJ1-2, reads DARVTQTPRHKVTEMGQEVTMRCQPILGHNTVFWYRQTMMQGLELLAYFRNRAPLDDSGMPKDRFSAEMPDATLATLKIQPSEPRDSAVYFCASGLVQLEQPLHYGYTFGSGTRLTVV.

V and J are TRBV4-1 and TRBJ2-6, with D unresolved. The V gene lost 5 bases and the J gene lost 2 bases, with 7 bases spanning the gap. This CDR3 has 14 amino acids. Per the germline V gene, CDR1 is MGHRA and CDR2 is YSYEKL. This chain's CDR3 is CASSKEPGANVLTF. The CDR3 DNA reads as TGCGCCAGCAGCAAGGAGCCTGGGGCCAACGTCCTGACTTTC.